This TCR beta chain came from a study of technical replicates of blood from several donors. The data were produced by immunoSEQ multiplex PCR, yet TCRdb's version contains in-frame clones alone and is incomplete. Among about 64,000 clones listed, 75% to 90% were seen once. Looked up from germline, CDR1 is SGHAT and CDR2 is FQNNGV. This CDR3 has 15 amino acids. Trimming removed 0 bases at V and 5 bases at J, with 13 bases between. This TCR was recovered from a human donor in good health. Some clones in this sample may be carry-over from other donors' samples. Source material: PBMCs. V usage is TRBV11-2 and J usage is TRBJ2-5; D gene ambiguous. The CDR3 DNA is TGTGCCAGCAGCTTAGAGGATCCCGTGAGGGAGACCCAGTACTTC. Translation gives CASSLEDPVRETQYF.